The entry below gives a single T cell receptor (beta chain) sequence along with its context. This clone was counted once. This clone's antigen is unknown. Base qualities were left out, and no much larger clone turns up one base away. This entry belongs to a study of cytomegalovirus exposure and HLA in healthy donors listed by TCRdb under 2017. With regard to the full study: In an earlier analysis of 587 of the donors, 276 Gb of sequence data and 90 million to 120 million unique TCR beta sequences from approximately 180 million T cells were reported. Around 330 gigabases of sequencing data and around 80 million unique TCR sequences made up an early release that covered approximately 650 HLA-typed donors. Among the roughly 380 genotyped donors, 75% to 90% belonged to the genetic ancestry cluster associated with self-reported Caucasian donors. The study was designed to test whether signatures of past pathogen exposure could be identified by cataloging public T cell receptors. Using immunosequencing, the study profiled T cell repertoires from approximately 700 subjects and related those repertoires to cytomegalovirus serostatus. Along with the approximately 650-subject first cohort, a separate validation cohort of over a hundred different subjects was used. To predict cytomegalovirus infection status, the study combined high-throughput TCR immunosequencing, statistical association of individual TCRs with disease status, and machine learning. In a later analysis, previously published TCR beta repertoires from roughly 710 donors were re-analyzed and high-resolution HLA genotyping was added so that TCR occurrence patterns could be studied. In the later analysis, no new phenotypic data were used to find candidate immune exposures; instead, reliance was placed on TCR beta sequences and their occurrence across donors. To decide whether each TCR beta V gene segment behaved as functional or pseudogenic, an earlier analysis of approximately 590 of the donors relied on high-throughput TCR beta sequencing. Donor age, sex, ethnicity and CMV serostatus were compiled alongside the repertoire data. Genome-wide SNP genotypes for about three fifths of the 666 donors were used in a later genetic analysis, which treated that subset as a discovery cohort. All discovery cohort repertoires had been generated using a single sequencing platform. HLA typing included class I and class II loci at four-digit resolution. Typing coverage varied by locus: 629-630 donors for A, B, C, DRB1 and DQB1; approximately 560 for DQA1; over 600 for DPA1; roughly 450 for DPB1. Roughly 5 DR-DQ haplotypes were treated as single units for association and clustering because of strong linkage in the cohort. Across under 500 genotyped donors of the cohort, an average of approximately 240,000 unique TCR beta nucleotide sequences per donor were sequenced, and roughly 20% of those sequences were non-productive. What the study reported, not specific to this receptor: Because some donors lacked HLA typing at each locus, the association tests relied only on the typed subset. According to a later analysis, most CMV-associated TCR beta chains appeared to be HLA-restricted, and the HLA associations seemed to be driven largely by CMV exposure. A further reported finding was that TCR beta sequences accurately predicted the HLA-A and HLA-B alleles for most subjects in the first cohort. Around 16 rarely observed V segments, including chromosome 9 orphons, were excluded from the earlier analysis of just under 600 of the donors because counts were too low. The classifier was reported to diagnose cytomegalovirus status with high specificity and sensitivity in both the original and validation cohorts. In an earlier analysis of 587 of the donors, most TCR beta V segments were observed in productive rearrangements about 90% or about 30% of the time, broadly matching IMGT annotations. Sequencing depth was assumed to be roughly uniform across donors in the presence/absence analyses, though that assumption may not hold. A later analysis reported that several top co-occurrence clusters appeared linked to parvovirus B19, influenza, CMV and Epstein-Barr virus. In this cohort, only TCR beta chains were sequenced, and detectable features were limited by the absence of alpha or paired-chain data. When HLA alleles, especially DR and DQ, strongly co-occurred, attributing TCR associations to individual alleles was difficult. The study gave a list of some 150 TCR beta chains associated with cytomegalovirus. A few of the identified cytomegalovirus-associated TCR beta chains were confirmed in vitro to be specific for cytomegalovirus antigens. In a later analysis, the rate of TCR association differed among HLA loci, with DRB1 alleles having the most associated TCRs and HLA-C alleles having the fewest. In a later analysis, HLA-associated TCR beta chains were found to be more clonally expanded and to have lower generation probabilities than equally common non-associated chains. A cluster of highly shared sequence variants was judged likely to represent a technical artifact of the sequencing pipeline. For the cohort, immune exposure information was limited to CMV serostatus. At a false discovery rate of 0.05, a later analysis linked around 15,000 TCR beta sequences to specific HLA alleles. In a later genetic analysis, fewer N-insertions in productive TCRs were reported among donors in an Asian-associated ancestry cluster than the roughly 640-donor mean. In a later genetic analysis, a missense DCLRE1C variant was associated with V-gene and J-gene trimming of TCR beta chains, and the association was replicated in an independent cohort. While some public TCRs were present in many individuals, most TCR sequences turned up only very rarely across donors. It was suggested by the authors that the approach could potentially be generalized to other disease states and immunological phenotypes. Linkage disequilibrium might explain the correlated functional status among segregating V segments, but an unknown experimental factor could not be excluded.

The library was obtained by the immunoSEQ multiplex PCR assay. For the multiplex PCR, a mixture combining 60 forward primers for TCR Vbeta segments and 13 reverse primers for TCR Jbeta segments was used. The CDR3 region of rearranged TCR beta genes was amplified from genomic DNA with a multiplex PCR assay. The Illumina HiSeq System was used to sequence the amplified TCR beta libraries as 87-base-pair reads. In the original analysis: Across the roughly 600 repertoires, a later analysis counted 78 million or so unique TCR beta chains, approximately 10 million of which were shared by at least two donors. Raw reads were error-corrected and collapsed into unique sequences with a nearest-neighbor algorithm that merged closely related sequences to remove PCR and sequencing errors. V, D and J gene segments were assigned by aligning CDR3 sequences to IMGT reference sequences. For a sequence to be retained, at least a six-nucleotide match to both a V gene segment and a J gene segment was required. Rearrangements were classified as productive when the CDR3 lacked stop codons and remained in frame with V and J, and all other rearrangements were classified as non-productive. CDR3 was defined according to IMGT convention as the region running from the second conserved V-encoded cysteine to the conserved J-encoded phenylalanine. In an earlier analysis of 587 of the donors, sequences lacking an unambiguous match to a single V gene segment were excluded. An earlier analysis of just under 600 of the donors called V segments functional above 56.7% productive rearrangements and segregating when the between-donor standard deviation exceeded 5%. A statistical classification framework was built for diagnosing cytomegalovirus status from the catalog of TCR beta chain sequences. A later analysis assigned V and J genes by comparing TCR nucleotide sequences with IMGT/GENE-DB human TR gene sequences. Using the TCRdist pipeline, a later analysis assigned CDR3 sequences along with most-parsimonious VDJ recombination scenarios. In a later analysis, every TCR beta chain was defined by the combination of its CDR3 amino acid sequence and its V-gene family, and reads without a unique V-gene family were dropped. In a later analysis, fewer than 600 highly shared, low-generation-probability nucleotide sequences were removed to address suspected cross-contamination and a sequencing artifact. For each public chain, a later analysis derived a clonal expansion index from normalized ranks of inferred template counts within each repertoire. In a later analysis, generation probabilities were computed using a VDJ recombination model fitted to out-of-frame rearrangements, and the results were checked against IGoR. A later analysis scored TCR-TCR, TCR-HLA and TCR-CMV co-occurrence with hypergeometric tests, applying a repertoire-size bias correction to TCR pairs. To estimate false discovery rates, a later analysis permuted the HLA or CMV assignments 20 times. A later analysis grouped co-occurring TCRs with DBSCAN, adding TCRdist sequence similarity when clustering within HLA-allele-positive subsets. Repertoires with fewer than 30,000 or more than 120,000 public chains were left out of co-occurrence clustering, as were five repertoires with anomalous nucleotide sharing. TCRdb took over this immuneACCESS table, retaining in-frame rearrangements with V and J assigned. Such tables are incomplete; in checked studies, under half of the missing clones stem from an unresolved V gene, and the remainder is unexplained. From that table come the V and J calls and clone size; the DNA was used to work out D and trimming. This sample is represented by 95,000 to 120,000 clones; 67% of them were singletons. Roughly 8.3% of the sample rests with the top ten.

The cohort consisted of some 670 healthy bone marrow donors. All cohort members were sampled while nominally healthy, although unrecorded immune exposures were likely present. The donor tested CMV seropositive, placing the donor among the 250 to 300 seropositive members of the cohort. Every donor gave a peripheral blood sample, and the peripheral blood mononuclear cells from that sample were used for TCR beta sequencing. Genomic DNA was extracted from the blood cell samples with the Qiagen DNeasy Blood Extraction Kit. The origin of this receptor is a man aged 18 to 30 in good health and CMV-seropositive. Input material: PBMCs.

The sequenced DNA is TGTGCCAGCAGCTTAACAGGGGGTTTATTTAATGAGCAGTTCTTC. The translation is CASSLTGGLFNEQFF. The chain is encoded by TRBV11-2 joined to TRBJ2-1, and 8 junction bases match TRBD1. The CDR3 has 15 amino acids, counting the end cysteine and phenylalanine. Only the CDR3 part of the read is kept: 45 bases, read in frame from the first base. Germline trimming: 2 bases from V, 7 bases from J; junction bases outside gene matches: 7. In the germline V gene, CDR1 corresponds to SGHAT and CDR2 to FQNNGV. Extended through the reference TRBV11-2 and TRBJ2-1 proteins, this CDR3 yields the full variable domain: EAGVAQSPRYKIIEKRQSVAFWCNPISGHATLYWYQQILGQGPKLLIQFQNNGVVDDSQLPKDRFSAERLKGVDSTLKIQPAKLEDSAVYLCASSLTGGLFNEQFFGPGTRLTVL.